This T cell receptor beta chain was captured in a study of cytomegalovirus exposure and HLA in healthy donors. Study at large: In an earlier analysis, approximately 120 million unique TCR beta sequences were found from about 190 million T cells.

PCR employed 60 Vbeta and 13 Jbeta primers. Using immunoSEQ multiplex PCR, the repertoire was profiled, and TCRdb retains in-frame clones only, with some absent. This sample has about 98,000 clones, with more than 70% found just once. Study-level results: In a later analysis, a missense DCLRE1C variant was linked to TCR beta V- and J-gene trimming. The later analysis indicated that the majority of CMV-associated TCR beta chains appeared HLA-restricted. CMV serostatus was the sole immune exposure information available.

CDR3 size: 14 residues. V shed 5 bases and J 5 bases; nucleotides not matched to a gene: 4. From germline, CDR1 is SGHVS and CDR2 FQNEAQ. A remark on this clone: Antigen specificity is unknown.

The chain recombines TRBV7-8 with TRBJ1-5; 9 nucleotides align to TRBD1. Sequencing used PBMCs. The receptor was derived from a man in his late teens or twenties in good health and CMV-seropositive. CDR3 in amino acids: CASSPDRGYQPQHF. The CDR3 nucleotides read TGTGCCAGCAGCCCAGACAGGGGGTATCAGCCCCAGCATTTT. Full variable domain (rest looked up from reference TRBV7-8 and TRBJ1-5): GAGVSQSPRYKVAKRGQDVALRCDPISGHVSLFWYQQALGQGPEFLTYFQNEAQLDKSGLPSDRFFAERPEGSVSTLKIQRTQQEDSAVYLCASSPDRGYQPQHFGDGTRLSIL.